The text below deals with one T cell receptor (beta chain). The antigen is not known. The data originate from a study of T cells in Graves' hyperthyroidism and ophthalmopathy. Study overall: At initial diagnosis, before any treatment had begun, peripheral blood was obtained. Study-level results: Ophthalmopathy got predicted by the model a median about 6.5 months before its onset.

Template material for amplifying TCR beta CDR3 regions consisted of RNA transcripts. Carried out on the TCR CDR3, a first-round RT-PCR used the HTBI primer set. Using its own MiXCR run on the multiplex PCR reads, TCRdb lists one record per CDR3 protein. Among about 560,000 distinct CDR3 sequences, around 15% were seen once, and the ten largest hold 15% to 20%. The patients, who ranged from 18 to 65 in age, presented with newly diagnosed hyperthyroidism lasting under 2 months. The V gene's germline CDR1 is LNHDA and CDR2 SQIVND (reference sequence). The CDR3 loop spans 14 amino acids. The V gene end was trimmed by 5 bases and the J gene end by 8 bases; junction bases not matched to a gene: 6.

The chain recombines TRBV19 with TRBJ1-4, with 9 positions matching TRBD1. The TCR was taken from a young woman with Graves' hyperthyroidism. Sequenced: blood. CDR3 DNA sequence: TGTGCCAGTAGTCCCGTGGACAGGGGAGAAAAACTGTTTTTT. Its protein product is CASSPVDRGEKLFF.